Shown below are 23 T cell receptor beta chains from a single sample sequenced in a study of T-cell memory formation after mild COVID-19. One entry per CDR3 protein results from TCRdb running MiXCR on the 5' RACE reads. The sample has approximately 340,000 distinct CDR3 sequences, about an eighth seen once. What was sequenced was PBMCs or a T cell subset sorted from them (not recorded which). The receptors here all came from a man between 18 and 35 years old who had mild COVID-19 (a few samples of this study predate the infection). Cell type and time point are not known.

V gene TRBV10-2 combines with J gene TRBJ2-5, with 9 bases that match TRBD2. Germline values: CDR1 WSHSY, CDR2 SAAADI. The CDR3 totals 18 residues. The J segment lost 4 bases and the V segment lost 3 bases, leaving 15 bases of the junction unmatched. CDR3 sequence reads: CASSDGYRVRGGRETQYF. The CDR3 region has the DNA TGCGCCAGCAGTGATGGGTATAGAGTGCGGGGGGGCCGAGAGACCCAGTACTTC.

For this clonotype: The junction and the germline gene differ at one end; a read error may be behind it. V and J are TRBV6-2 or TRBV6-3 and TRBJ2-7, with 8 bases fitting TRBD1. Germline V gives CDR1 MNHEY, CDR2 SVGEGT. The CDR3 sequence is 14 residues long. The CDR3 sequence: CASSYVNRGYEKYF. The CDR3 DNA sequence: TGTGCCAGCAGTTACGTCAACAGGGGGTACGAGAAGTACTTC.

This clonotype has just a few counts. The chain has TRBV28 and TRBJ1-1; tentative D call: TRBD1 (5 bases). Germline V gene data show CDR1 as MDHEN and CDR2 as SYDVKM. With 7 bases removed from V and 8 bases from J, the gap between germline ends came to 14 bases. The CDR3 length is 12 residues. The chain's CDR3 is CASKPGNLEAFF. The CDR3 DNA reads as TGTGCCAGCAAACCAGGGAACCTCGAAGCTTTCTTT.

V usage is TRBV5-1 and J usage is TRBJ1-6; 11 bases fit TRBD1. With 0 bases clipped from V and 0 bases from J, the junction kept 11 bases outside the gene matches. The V gene's germline CDR1 is SGHRS and CDR2 YFSETQ. The CDR3 length is 21 residues. CDR3 protein: CASSLAPADRGLGSYNSPLHF. The DNA of the CDR3 is TGCGCCAGCAGCTTGGCCCCGGCGGACAGGGGGCTAGGCTCCTATAATTCACCCCTCCACTTT.

This chain joins TRBV11-2 and TRBJ2-1, with 10 bases lining up with TRBD1. Trimming took 1 base from V and 4 from J; bases not matched to a gene: 4. Germline V gives CDR1 SGHAT, CDR2 FQNNGV. The CDR3 contains 16 residues. The CDR3 protein is CASSLGRDRGYNEQFF. CDR3 nucleotides: TGTGCCAGCAGCTTAGGCCGGGACAGGGGTTACAATGAGCAGTTCTTC.

This clonotype was observed at least ten times. This chain uses TRBV7-8 with TRBJ2-7, with 10 bases lining up with TRBD1. The junction had 10 bases not matched to a gene; V was cut back by 5 bases and J by 3 bases. CDR3 length: 16 residues. The germline V gene encodes CDR1 SGHVS and CDR2 FQNEAQ. This CDR3 reads CASSPPLRTGGYEQYF. The CDR3 DNA is TGTGCCAGCAGCCCACCGCTAAGGACAGGGGGCTACGAGCAGTACTTC.

This clonotype has ten or more counts. DNA for the CDR3: TGTGCCAGCAGCCCCAGGGGGCCAGGGACCGGGGAGCTGTTTTTT. This encodes CASSPRGPGTGELFF. V and J are TRBV3-1 and TRBJ2-2; 8 nucleotides line up with TRBD1. The germline V gene has CDR1 LGHDT and CDR2 YNNKEL (reference sequence). The CDR3 covers 15 residues. The trim removed 4 bases at V and 5 bases at J, leaving 6 bases unmatched.

This clonotype occurred many times. This chain connects TRBV5-1 to TRBJ1-2; D gene ambiguous. The germline gives CDR1 SGHRS, CDR2 YFSETQ. This CDR3 is built from 12 residues. V lost 0 bases, J lost 2 bases, and 2 bases lay in between. This CDR3 reads CASSLENYGYTF. In DNA, the CDR3 is TGCGCCAGCAGCTTGGAAAACTATGGCTACACCTTC.

There are a few counts of this clonotype. This chain joins TRBV7-9 and TRBJ2-1, with D perhaps being TRBD1 or TRBD2 (5 bases each). Germline V gene data show CDR1 as SEHNR and CDR2 as FQNEAQ (reference sequence). Trimming stripped 0 bases from V and 12 bases from J, with 15 bases between. The CDR3 totals 14 residues. CDR3 in DNA: TGTGCCAGCAGCTTAGCAGTCAGGGTCCGGGGGCAGTTCTTC. It specifies CASSLAVRVRGQFF.

Ten or more counts support this clonotype. The V call is TRBV6-5, the J call TRBJ2-7; possibly TRBD2 for D (5 bases). Germline V gives CDR1 MNHEY, CDR2 SVGAGI. The length of the CDR3 is 15 residues. Trimming removed 2 bases at V and 4 bases at J, with 15 bases between. The CDR3 is CASSYGASSQYEQYF. The CDR3 DNA sequence: TGTGCCAGCAGTTACGGCGCTAGCAGTCAATACGAGCAGTACTTC.

Remarks on this clonotype: At one boundary the junction diverges from the germline segment, which might be a read error. V usage is TRBV12-3 or TRBV12-4 and J usage is TRBJ1-4; D is unresolved. The CDR3 consists of 15 residues. For the CDR3, the DNA is TGTGACAGCACCACCTCCCTTGGTTCTGGCGAAAAACTGTTTTTT. Residues: CDSTTSLGSGEKLFF.

Concerning this clonotype: Given a much more abundant clone one base away, this may be a read error. V gene TRBV6-5 combines with J gene TRBJ2-3, with 8 positions matching TRBD2. The CDR3 loop spans 17 amino acids. Germline V CDR1 and CDR2: MNHEY, SVGAGI. The DNA of the CDR3 is TGTGTCAGCAGTCGTCCCCTGGGAGCGGGGGGCACAGATACGCAGTATTTT. Translation: CVSSRPLGAGGTDTQYF.

The chain couples TRBV11-2 to TRBJ2-2; D is possibly TRBD1 or TRBD2 (6 bases each). V lost 5 bases and J lost 4, with 14 bases in between. The CDR3 is made up of 15 amino acids. The germline V gene has CDR1 SGHAT and CDR2 FQNNGV. CDR3 DNA: TGTGCCAGCAGCCCGGAACGGGGGCGCACCGGGGAGCTGTTTTTT. This gives the protein CASSPERGRTGELFF.

This clonotype was counted ten times or more. The V call is TRBV10-1, the J call TRBJ2-2, with a weak D call TRBD1 (6 bases). The CDR3 is 18 residues long. V shed 8 bases and J shed 0 bases, with 22 bases lying between them. Germline V gene sequence: CDR1 WNHNN, CDR2 SYGVQD (reference sequence). CDR3: CASARDTFYHPNTGELFF. CDR3 nucleotide sequence: TGCGCCAGCGCCCGGGACACCTTCTACCACCCGAACACCGGGGAGCTGTTTTTT.

The V call is TRBV7-3, the J call TRBJ1-1, with TRBD1 identical over 7 bases. Germline V lookup: CDR1 SGHTA, CDR2 FQGTGA. V trimming: 4 bases; J trimming: 4 bases; junction bases outside the gene matches: 6. The CDR3 covers 14 residues. For the CDR3, the DNA is TGTGCCAGCAGCTCGACAGGGCCAGGCACTGAAGCTTTCTTT. Translating gives CASSSTGPGTEAFF.

This clonotype has a handful of counts. This chain links TRBV19 with TRBJ1-1; the D gene is possibly TRBD1 (6 bases). This CDR3 is built from 15 residues. Germline CDR1 is LNHDA and CDR2 is SQIVND (reference sequence). Trimming left V 10 bases short and J 1 base short, with 19 bases between. The chain's CDR3 is CATTPLGTWNTEAFF. Written as DNA, the CDR3 is TGTGCCACCACGCCACTCGGGACATGGAACACTGAAGCTTTCTTT.

The J gene is TRBJ2-1, the V gene TRBV4-1; 9 bases align to TRBD2. Trimming cost V 0 bases and J 4 bases; bases outside gene matches: 4. The length of the CDR3 is 16 residues. Germline-derived CDR1 and CDR2 are MGHRA and YSYEKL. CDR3 nucleotides: TGCGCCAGCAGCCAAGATACAGCGGGGGGATACAATGAGCAGTTCTTC. It yields the protein CASSQDTAGGYNEQFF.

This clonotype was counted between two and nine times. The CDR3 DNA is TGCAGTGCTACTGGGACTAGCGGGGTCTCCTACGAGCAGTACTTC. Its translation is CSATGTSGVSYEQYF. The chain has TRBV20-1 and TRBJ2-7; 13 nucleotides match TRBD2. V lost 4 bases to trimming and J lost 0 bases; unmatched junction nucleotides: 3. Germline V gene sequence: CDR1 DFQATT, CDR2 SNEGSKA (reference sequence). This CDR3 spans 15 amino acids.

The V call is TRBV6-5, the J call TRBJ2-7; possibly TRBD1 or TRBD2 for D (6 bases each). CDR1 is MNHEY and CDR2 is SVGAGI in the germline V gene. V lost 2 bases to trimming and J lost 4 bases, with 12 bases between them. The CDR3 extends over 14 amino acids. The CDR3 DNA follows: TGTGCCAGCAGTTACAGGGGGGCTGGTTACGAGCAGTACTTC. Residues: CASSYRGAGYEQYF.

J is TRBJ2-5 and V is TRBV28; unclear D gene. Germline V CDR1 and CDR2: MDHEN, SYDVKM. Trimming cost V 6 bases and J 5 bases, with 13 bases left between them. The CDR3 sequence is 13 residues long. The CDR3 loop reads CASSSPNGETQYF. The CDR3 region has the DNA TGTGCCAGCAGCTCCCCGAACGGGGAGACCCAGTACTTC. Drawing the rest from reference TRBV28 and TRBJ2-5, the complete variable domain is DVKVTQSSRYLVKRTGEKVFLECVQDMDHENMFWYRQDPGLGLRLIYFSYDVKMKEKGDIPEGYSVSREKKERFSLILESASTNQTSMYLCASSSPNGETQYFGPGTRLLVL.

The chain is built from TRBV24-1 and TRBJ2-7, with 7 bases that match TRBD1. The V and J ends lost 5 bases and 0 bases, in that order; junction bases with no gene match: 18. Germline lookup yields CDR1 KGHDR and CDR2 SFDVKD. This CDR3 has 19 amino acids. This chain's CDR3 is CATSGDSNTPGHSSYEQYF. For the CDR3, the DNA is TGTGCCACCAGTGGGGACAGCAACACACCGGGACACAGCTCCTACGAGCAGTACTTC.

This clonotype was counted many times. The genes are TRBV11-2 and TRBJ2-2; D is ambiguous. V was cut by 0 bases and J by 7 bases, with 6 bases left in between. The germline CDR1 and CDR2 sequences are SGHAT and FQNNGV. The CDR3 is made up of 13 amino acids. Here the CDR3 DNA reads TGTGCCAGCAGCTTAGAGGTTTTCGGGGAGCTGTTTTTT. Protein sequence: CASSLEVFGELFF.

The J gene is TRBJ1-4, the V gene TRBV5-5; D unresolved. The CDR3 extends over 11 amino acids. Germline-derived CDR1 and CDR2 are SGHKS and YYEKEE (reference sequence). The ends were cut back, 5 bases at V and 8 bases at J, with 7 bases in the middle. CDR3 protein: CASRVREKLFF. CDR3 sequence (DNA): TGTGCCAGCAGAGTGAGAGAAAAACTGTTTTTT.